Detailed here is one T cell receptor (beta chain). Its cognate antigen is unknown. The CDR3 contains 11 residues. The V gene's germline CDR1 is MDHEN and CDR2 SYDVKM. The V end was cut by 10 bases, the J end by 1 base, with 7 bases between. Some clones are missing from TCRdb's copy, which holds only in-frame ones; the method was immunoSEQ multiplex PCR. The data show about 73,000 clones, with roughly 90% seen just once and 0.75% to 0.85% held by the top ten. The sample belongs to a study of OX40 agonist ivuxolimab in advanced cancers. Study details: Patients received ivuxolimab, an intravenous treatment, every 2 weeks at 0.01 to 10 mg/kg. Aged roughly 23 to 85 with a mean of approximately 60 years, they were about 78% male. Notes on the study in general: At 0.1 to 3.0 mg/kg and by week 6, clonal expansion occurred in CD4+ and CD8+ blood T cells. Averaging showed that CD8+ T cells had more expanded clones than CD4+ did.

The rearrangement joins TRBV28 to TRBJ1-1; unclear D gene. Material: CD4+ or CD8+ T cells sorted from blood, obtained in a trial of the OX40 agonist ivuxolimab. The origin of this receptor is an adult with an advanced solid tumor such as melanoma, head and neck, liver or kidney cancer. The CDR3: CATRENTEAFF. In nucleotides, the CDR3 is TGTGCCACACGGGAGAACACTGAAGCTTTCTTT.